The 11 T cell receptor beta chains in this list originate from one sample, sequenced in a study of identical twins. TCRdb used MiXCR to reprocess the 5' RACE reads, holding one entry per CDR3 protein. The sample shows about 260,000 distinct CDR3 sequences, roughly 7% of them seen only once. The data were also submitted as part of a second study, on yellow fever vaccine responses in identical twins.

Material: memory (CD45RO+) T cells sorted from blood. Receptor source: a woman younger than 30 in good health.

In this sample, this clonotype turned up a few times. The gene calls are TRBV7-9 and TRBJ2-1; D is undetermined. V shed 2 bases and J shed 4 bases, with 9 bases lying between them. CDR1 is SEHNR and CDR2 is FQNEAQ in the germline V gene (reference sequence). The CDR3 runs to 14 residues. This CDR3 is CASSLFYGYNEQFF. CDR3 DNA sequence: TGTGCCAGCAGCTTATTCTACGGATACAATGAGCAGTTCTTC.

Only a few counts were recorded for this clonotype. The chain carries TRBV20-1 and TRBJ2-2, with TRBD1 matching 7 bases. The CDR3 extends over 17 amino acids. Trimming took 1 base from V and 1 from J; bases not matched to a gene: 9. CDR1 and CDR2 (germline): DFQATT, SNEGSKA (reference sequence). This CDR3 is CSARAGQRTGNTGELFF. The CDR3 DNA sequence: TGCAGTGCTAGAGCGGGGCAAAGGACAGGGAACACCGGGGAGCTGTTTTTT.

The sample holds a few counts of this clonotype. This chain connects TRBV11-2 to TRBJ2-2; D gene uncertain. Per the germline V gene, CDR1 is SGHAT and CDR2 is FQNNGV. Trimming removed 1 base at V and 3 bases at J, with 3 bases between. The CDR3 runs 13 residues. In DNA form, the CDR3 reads TGTGCCAGCAGCTTAGTCTACACCGGGGAGCTGTTTTTT. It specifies CASSLVYTGELFF.

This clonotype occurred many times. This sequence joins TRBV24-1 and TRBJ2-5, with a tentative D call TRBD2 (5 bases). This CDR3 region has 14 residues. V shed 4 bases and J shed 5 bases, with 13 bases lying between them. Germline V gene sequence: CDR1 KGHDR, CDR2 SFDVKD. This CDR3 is CATSDVDFEETQYF. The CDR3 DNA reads TGTGCCACCAGTGACGTGGACTTTGAGGAGACCCAGTACTTC.

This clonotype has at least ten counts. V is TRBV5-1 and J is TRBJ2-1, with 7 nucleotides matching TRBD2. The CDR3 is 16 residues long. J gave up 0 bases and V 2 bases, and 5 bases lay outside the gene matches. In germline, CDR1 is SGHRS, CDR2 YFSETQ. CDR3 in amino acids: CASSLSSGYSYNEQFF. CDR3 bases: TGCGCCAGCAGCTTATCTAGCGGATACTCCTACAATGAGCAGTTCTTC.

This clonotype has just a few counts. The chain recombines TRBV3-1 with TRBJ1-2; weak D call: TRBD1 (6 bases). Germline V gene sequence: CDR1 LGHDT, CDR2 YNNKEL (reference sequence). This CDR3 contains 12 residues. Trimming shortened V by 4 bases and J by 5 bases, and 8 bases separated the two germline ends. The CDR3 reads CASSLGQYGYTF. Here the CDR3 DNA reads TGTGCCAGCAGCCTCGGACAGTATGGCTACACCTTC.

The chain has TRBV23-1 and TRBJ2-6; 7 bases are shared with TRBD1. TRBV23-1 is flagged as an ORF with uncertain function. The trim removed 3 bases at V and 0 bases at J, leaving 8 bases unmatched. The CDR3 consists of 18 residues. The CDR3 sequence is CASSHPDRAYSGANVLTF. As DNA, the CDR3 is TGCGCCAGCAGTCATCCTGACAGGGCTTACTCTGGGGCCAACGTCCTGACTTTC.

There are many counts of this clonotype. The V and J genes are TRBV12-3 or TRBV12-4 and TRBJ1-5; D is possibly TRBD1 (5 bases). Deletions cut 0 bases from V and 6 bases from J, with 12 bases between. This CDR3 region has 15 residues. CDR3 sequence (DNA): TGTGCCAGCAGTTTAGCGGGGCAGGGACCTCAGCCCCAGCATTTT. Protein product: CASSLAGQGPQPQHF.

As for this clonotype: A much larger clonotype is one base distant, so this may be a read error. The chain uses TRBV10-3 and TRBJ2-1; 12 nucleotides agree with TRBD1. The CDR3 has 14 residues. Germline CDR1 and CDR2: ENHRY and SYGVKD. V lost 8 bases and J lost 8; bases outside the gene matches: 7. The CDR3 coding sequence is TGTGCCATCCTCTCGGGACAGGGGGCTGATGAGCAGTTCTTC. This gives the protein CAILSGQGADEQFF.

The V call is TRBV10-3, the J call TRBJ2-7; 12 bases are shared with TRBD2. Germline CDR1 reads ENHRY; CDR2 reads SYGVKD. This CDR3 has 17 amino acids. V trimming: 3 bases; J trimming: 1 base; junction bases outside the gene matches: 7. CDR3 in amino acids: CAISDRLAGVASYEQYF. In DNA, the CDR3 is TGTGCCATCAGTGATAGACTAGCGGGAGTTGCGTCCTACGAGCAGTACTTC.

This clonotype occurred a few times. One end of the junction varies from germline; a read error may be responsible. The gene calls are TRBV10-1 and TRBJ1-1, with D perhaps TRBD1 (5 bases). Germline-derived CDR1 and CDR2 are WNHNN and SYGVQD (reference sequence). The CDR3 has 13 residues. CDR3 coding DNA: TGCGCCAGCAGTGACCCATACGGGACGGACCTCTCCTTT. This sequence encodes CASSDPYGTDLSF.